This T cell receptor (beta chain) was captured in a study of cytomegalovirus exposure and HLA in healthy donors. Use of 60 Vbeta and 13 Jbeta primers characterized the PCR. Data came from immunoSEQ multiplex PCR; TCRdb stores just in-frame clones and leaves some out. The sample shows under 140,000 clones, around 85% of them seen only once. This clone was found once. The J segment lost 2 bases and the V segment lost 4 bases, leaving 8 bases of the junction unmatched. This CDR3 contains 16 residues. Germline loops: CDR1 MDHEN, CDR2 SYDVKM. This clonotype originated in a man in his forties in good health and CMV-seronegative. This sequence joins TRBV28 and TRBJ2-7; 10 bases are shared with TRBD1. The sequenced sample was PBMCs. The CDR3 sequence: CASSSPDRGGPYEQYF. CDR3 nucleotide sequence: TGTGCCAGCAGTTCCCCGGACAGGGGGGGCCCCTACGAGCAGTACTTC.